Each of the 31 T cell receptor beta chains below was sequenced from the same sample in a study of shared clonotypes between healthy human individuals. The protocol was immunoSEQ multiplex PCR, while the TCRdb copy is restricted to in-frame clones and leaves out a portion. This sample has fewer than 3 million clones, with 80% to 95% found just once. The material sequenced was naive CD4+ T cells from PBMCs. The subset: CD45RA+ positively selected. The receptors shown here come from a man younger than 30 in good health. Some clones in this sample may be carry-over from other donors' samples.

The CDR3 here is CAWRVLFQETQYF. CDR3 in DNA: TGTGCCTGGAGAGTCCTTTTTCAAGAGACCCAGTACTTC. This chain connects TRBV30 to TRBJ2-5, with no clear D. CDR3 size: 13 residues. Germline CDR1 GTSNPN, CDR2 SVGIG (reference sequence). V lost 3 bases and J lost 2, with 10 bases in between.

The V gene is TRBV9, the J gene TRBJ2-1; 7 nucleotides line up with TRBD2. V was pared by 2 bases and J by 1 base, with 6 bases of the junction left unmatched. This CDR3 has 16 amino acids. Germline values: CDR1 SGDLS, CDR2 YYNGEE. CDR3 nucleotide sequence: TGTGCCAGCAGCGTCGCTAGCGGTTTGTCCTACAATGAGCAGTTCTTC. The encoded protein is CASSVASGLSYNEQFF.

In regard to this clone: Other DNA sequences in the sample encode the same CDR3. This chain connects TRBV4-1 to TRBJ2-1, with 11 bases matching TRBD2. Germline V lookup: CDR1 MGHRA, CDR2 YSYEKL. The CDR3 is made up of 16 amino acids. V lost 0 bases and J lost 2; bases outside the gene matches: 0. The CDR3 nucleotides read TGCGCCAGCAGCCAAGAGGGACTAGCGGCCTACAATGAGCAGTTCTTC. It specifies CASSQEGLAAYNEQFF.

This clone was counted a single time. The chain couples TRBV5-4 to TRBJ1-3, with D unresolved. CDR1 and CDR2 from the germline V gene are SGHNT and YYREEE (reference sequence). This CDR3 comprises 14 residues. V was cut by 4 bases and J by 4 bases, with 12 bases left in between. DNA for the CDR3: TGTGCCAGCAGCAATCCGACGGACGGAAACACCATATATTTT. It encodes CASSNPTDGNTIYF.

The rearrangement uses TRBV9 and TRBJ2-1; D perhaps matches TRBD2 (6 bases). This CDR3 is 15 amino acids long. In germline, CDR1 is SGDLS, CDR2 YYNGEE. Deletions cut 4 bases from V and 4 bases from J, with 15 bases between. The CDR3 DNA reads as TGTGCCAGCAGCTCACCACCGGGACTGTACAATGAGCAGTTCTTC. Amino acids: CASSSPPGLYNEQFF. The full variable domain, with the rest looked up from reference TRBV9 and TRBJ2-1, is DSGVTQTPKHLITATGQRVTLRCSPRSGDLSVYWYQQSLDQGLQFLIQYYNGEERAKGNILERFSAQQFPDLHSELNLSSLELGDSALYFCASSSPPGLYNEQFFGPGTRLTVL.

The chain uses TRBV7-5 and TRBJ2-7. TRBV7-5 is recorded as a pseudogene. This CDR3 has 14 amino acids. The CDR3 is CASSLTADAYEQYF. The CDR3 nucleotides are TGTGCCAGCAGCTTAACCGCTGATGCCTACGAGCAGTACTTC.

This clone came up once. This sequence joins TRBV9 and TRBJ1-2, with 7 nucleotides matching TRBD1. The ends lost 4 bases at V and 4 bases at J; junction bases unmatched: 10. The CDR3 contains 15 residues. CDR1 SGDLS and CDR2 YYNGEE come from the germline V gene. This CDR3 reads CASSPQGGRGYGYTF. The CDR3 region has the DNA TGTGCCAGCAGCCCCCAGGGGGGGAGAGGCTATGGCTACACCTTC.

As to this clone: This CDR3 is also generated by other DNA sequences in the sample. V gene TRBV18 combines with J gene TRBJ1-1; D might be TRBD1 (6 bases). Germline assignment: CDR1 KGHSH and CDR2 LQKENI. The V gene lost 1 base and the J gene lost 0 bases, with 12 bases spanning the gap. The CDR3 totals 16 residues. CDR3 in DNA: TGTGCCAGCTCACCACGAGGGCAGGGGATGAACACTGAAGCTTTCTTT. Amino acids: CASSPRGQGMNTEAFF. The variable domain in full, completed from reference TRBV18 and TRBJ1-1, reads NAGVMQNPRHLVRRRGQEARLRCSPMKGHSHVYWYRQLPEEGLKFMVYLQKENIIDESGMPKERFSAEFPKEGPSILRIQQVVRGDSAAYFCASSPRGQGMNTEAFFGQGTRLTVV.

This chain joins TRBV28 and TRBJ2-7, with D possibly being TRBD2 (7 bases). CDR1 MDHEN and CDR2 SYDVKM come from the germline V gene. Trimming took 7 bases from V and 6 from J, leaving 16 bases between them. The CDR3 covers 13 residues. CDR3 in amino acids: CASNLGGELEQYF. Here the CDR3 DNA reads TGTGCCAGCAATCTAGGGGGGGAACTCGAGCAGTACTTC.

The V call is TRBV7-9, the J call TRBJ1-2; D remains ambiguous. CDR3 size: 16 residues. Trimming left V 5 bases short and J 3 bases short, with 19 bases between. Per the germline V gene, CDR1 is SEHNR and CDR2 is FQNEAQ (reference sequence). Here the CDR3 DNA reads TGTGCCAGCAGCACCACGACCGGCCGCTTAGACTATGGCTACACCTTC. Its protein is CASSTTTGRLDYGYTF.

V is TRBV28 and J is TRBJ2-5, with 12 bases matching TRBD2. This CDR3 is built from 17 residues. The V gene's germline CDR1 is MDHEN and CDR2 SYDVKM. Losses at the gene ends were 0 bases for V and 5 bases for J; bases not matched to a gene: 7. DNA for the CDR3: TGTGCCAGCAGTTTATGGCTAGCGGGAGGGAGCCGGGAGACCCAGTACTTC. Amino acids: CASSLWLAGGSRETQYF.

Concerning this clone: Additional DNA sequences in this sample encode the identical CDR3. The genes are TRBV5-1 and TRBJ2-7, with D perhaps being TRBD1 or TRBD2 (5 bases each). Germline lookup yields CDR1 SGHRS and CDR2 YFSETQ. Trimming pared 4 bases from V and 0 bases from J, leaving 14 bases between. This CDR3 region has 15 residues. CDR3 sequence (DNA): TGCGCCAGCAGCCACACCGGGACGGCCTCCTACGAGCAGTACTTC. As protein: CASSHTGTASYEQYF.

The chain carries TRBV7-3 and TRBJ2-1; TRBD2 might be the D (5 bases). The CDR3 runs 18 residues. Germline loops: CDR1 SGHTA, CDR2 FQGTGA. Trimming shortened V by 0 bases and J by 0 bases, and 15 bases separated the two germline ends. Here the CDR3 reads CASSLTGRAASSYNEQFF. CDR3 nucleotide sequence: TGTGCCAGCAGCTTAACTGGCAGAGCGGCGAGCTCCTACAATGAGCAGTTCTTC.

V and J are TRBV5-1 and TRBJ2-2; 10 nucleotides line up with TRBD1. Germline loops: CDR1 SGHRS, CDR2 YFSETQ. Trimming at V came to 4 bases and at J to 6 bases, leaving 12 bases not matched to a gene. This CDR3 has 17 residues. This CDR3 reads CASSLNDRDRGAGELFF. In DNA form, the CDR3 reads TGCGCCAGCAGCCTGAATGACCGGGACAGGGGCGCCGGGGAGCTGTTTTTT.

The V and J genes are TRBV7-8 and TRBJ2-4; 8 positions match TRBD1. V lost 5 bases and J lost 6; bases outside the gene matches: 12. CDR1 and CDR2 (germline): SGHVS, FQNEAQ. The CDR3 consists of 16 residues. DNA for the CDR3: TGTGCCAGCAGCCTCACCAGGGGGCGGCAGGGAAACATTCAGTACTTC. Translation gives CASSLTRGRQGNIQYF.

The rearrangement uses TRBV5-1 and TRBJ1-2; no firm D call. Trimming left V 4 bases short and J 7 bases short, with 17 bases between. The V gene's germline CDR1 is SGHRS and CDR2 YFSETQ. The CDR3 consists of 14 residues. The CDR3 reads CASSRLAGSSGYTF. The CDR3 nucleotides read TGCGCCAGCAGCCGCTTGGCGGGTTCGTCTGGCTACACCTTC.

The genes are TRBV18 and TRBJ1-1; D is uncertain. V shed 2 bases and J shed 0 bases, with 16 bases lying between them. The CDR3 contains 17 residues. Germline CDR1 reads KGHSH; CDR2 reads LQKENI. CDR3: CASSPDQSAFVNTEAFF. The CDR3 DNA reads TGTGCCAGCTCACCAGATCAGTCAGCCTTTGTGAACACTGAAGCTTTCTTT.

The genes are TRBV19 and TRBJ2-7; D is tentatively TRBD1 or TRBD2 (5 bases each). Germline V gene sequence: CDR1 LNHDA, CDR2 SQIVND (reference sequence). The V and J ends lost 1 base and 3 bases respectively, with 13 bases between them. CDR3 length: 15 residues. CDR3: CASSIVRDGHYEQYF. Here the CDR3 DNA reads TGTGCCAGTAGTATAGTTAGGGACGGACACTACGAGCAGTACTTC.

The J gene is TRBJ2-7, the V gene TRBV5-1, with TRBD1 as a possible D gene (5 bases). Deletions cut 4 bases from V and 5 bases from J, with 19 bases between. CDR1 and CDR2 from the germline V gene are SGHRS and YFSETQ. The CDR3 contains 15 residues. For the CDR3, the DNA is TGCGCCAGCAGCGCGGCAGGGTACGGTTCGGACGAGCAGTACTTC. Amino acids: CASSAAGYGSDEQYF. Drawing the rest from reference TRBV5-1 and TRBJ2-7, the complete variable domain is KAGVTQTPRYLIKTRGQQVTLSCSPISGHRSVSWYQQTPGQGLQFLFEYFSETQRNKGNFPGRFSGRQFSNSRSEMNVSTLELGDSALYLCASSAAGYGSDEQYFGPGTRLTVT.

This clone was observed a few times. The chain carries TRBV29-1 and TRBJ2-1, with 7 bases identical to TRBD1. J lost 3 bases, V lost 6 bases, and 14 bases had no gene match. The CDR3 covers 16 residues. CDR1 and CDR2 from the germline V gene are SQVTM and ANQGSEA. The CDR3 region has the DNA TGCAGCGTCCAGACAGGGTACCCTCCTGGCTACAATGAGCAGTTCTTC. This sequence encodes CSVQTGYPPGYNEQFF.

This clone turned up a few times. The V call is TRBV13, the J call TRBJ1-1; possible D gene TRBD1, 6 bases. Per the germline V gene, CDR1 is PRHDT and CDR2 is FYEKMQ (reference sequence). The length of the CDR3 is 14 residues. V lost 2 bases and J lost 1, with 8 bases in between. CDR3 loop: CASSLTGRNTEAFF. CDR3 bases: TGTGCCAGCAGCTTAACAGGGAGGAACACTGAAGCTTTCTTT.

This clone has just a few counts. Other DNA sequences within the sample encode an identical CDR3. The V call is TRBV28, the J call TRBJ1-1; D is undetermined. From germline, CDR1 is MDHEN and CDR2 SYDVKM. Trimming took 5 bases from V and 3 from J, leaving 1 base between them. This CDR3 region has 10 residues. DNA for the CDR3: TGTGCCAGCAGTGACACTGAAGCTTTCTTT. It encodes CASSDTEAFF.

The V and J genes are TRBV6-1 and TRBJ1-1, with a weak D call TRBD1 (5 bases). CDR3 length: 13 amino acids. Germline assignment: CDR1 MNHNS and CDR2 SASEGT. The V end lost 7 bases, the J end lost 8 bases, and 17 bases lay between the germline ends. The CDR3 is CASTSREAGEAFF. DNA for the CDR3: TGTGCCAGCACCAGCAGGGAGGCGGGGGAAGCTTTCTTT.

V is TRBV5-1 and J is TRBJ2-7, with 9 nucleotides matching TRBD2. This CDR3 has 15 residues. In germline, CDR1 is SGHRS, CDR2 YFSETQ. V gave up 0 bases and J gave up 4 bases; unmatched junction bases: 5. The CDR3 nucleotides read TGCGCCAGCAGCTTGGGGGCGGGAGGGCCATACGAGCAGTACTTC. Residues: CASSLGAGGPYEQYF.

This chain uses TRBV9 with TRBJ1-2; D remains unclear. CDR3 length equals 14 residues. Germline values: CDR1 SGDLS, CDR2 YYNGEE. The ends were cut back, 0 bases at V and 2 bases at J, with 8 bases in the middle. CDR3: CASSVVDGNYGYTF. The CDR3 DNA reads TGTGCCAGCAGCGTAGTCGACGGCAACTATGGCTACACCTTC.

This clone appeared once. The chain uses TRBV28 and TRBJ1-1; no firm D call. The CDR3 extends over 13 amino acids. Trimming shortened V by 8 bases and J by 3 bases, and 13 bases separated the two germline ends. Germline lookup yields CDR1 MDHEN and CDR2 SYDVKM. CDR3 in amino acids: CASGTPRHTEAFF. CDR3 DNA: TGTGCCAGCGGTACACCCAGGCACACTGAAGCTTTCTTT.

The chain recombines TRBV19 with TRBJ2-7; TRBD2 is a possible D gene (6 bases). The V gene's germline CDR1 is LNHDA and CDR2 SQIVND (reference sequence). V was cut by 4 bases and J by 4 bases, with 17 bases left in between. CDR3 length: 15 residues. For the CDR3, the DNA is TGTGCCAGTAGTAACCAGGCGGGGCAAATGTACGAGCAGTACTTC. Protein: CASSNQAGQMYEQYF.

The chain carries TRBV18 and TRBJ2-6; D remains unclear. The germline V gene has CDR1 KGHSH and CDR2 LQKENI. The V and J ends lost 3 bases and 4 bases respectively, with 7 bases between them. The CDR3 covers 14 residues. For the CDR3, the DNA is TGTGCCAGCTCACCGTCGGCGGGGGCCAACGTCCTGACTTTC. It yields the protein CASSPSAGANVLTF.

The chain uses TRBV27 and TRBJ2-7; D is unclear. V was shortened by 0 bases and J by 0 bases, with 6 bases between the two germline ends. CDR3 length: 14 amino acids. Germline assignment: CDR1 MNHEY and CDR2 SMNVEV (reference sequence). The CDR3 DNA reads TGTGCCAGCAGTTTATCTGGTTACTCCTACGAGCAGTACTTC. As protein: CASSLSGYSYEQYF.

The CDR3 sequence is CASSLTSTSNEQFF. The DNA of the CDR3 is TGTGCCAGCAGCTTGACTAGTACCTCCAATGAGCAGTTCTTC. V gene TRBV7-3 combines with J gene TRBJ2-1, with a tentative D call TRBD2 (6 bases). This CDR3 is built from 14 residues. V gave up 3 bases and J gave up 6 bases, with 12 bases separating them. Germline assignment: CDR1 SGHTA and CDR2 FQGTGA.

This chain joins TRBV30 and TRBJ2-4; maybe TRBD2 (6 bases). The CDR3 runs 13 residues. Trimming took 0 bases from V and 10 from J, leaving 13 bases between them. Germline V lookup: CDR1 GTSNPN, CDR2 SVGIG (reference sequence). CDR3 loop: CAWSVGSGGIQYF. The CDR3, as DNA: TGTGCCTGGAGTGTCGGTAGCGGAGGAATTCAGTACTTC.